One and the same sample provided the 10 T cell receptor beta chains below, sequenced in a study of T-cell reconstitution after alpha-beta-depleted transplantation in children (TCRdb year 2016). Read against the paper, the sample's treatment or condition label means: allogeneic hematopoietic cell transplantation with graft depleted of TCRalphabeta T cells and CD19 B cells. The library was prepared using PCR. The run used an Illumina HiSeq 2500. TCR library preparation used molecular barcoding, with unique molecular identifiers applied to normalize quantification of the TCRbeta repertoire. The public reads were reprocessed in TCRdb via fastp at Q25 and MiXCR, keeping in-frame beta chains. For every CDR3 protein sequence, its rows merge into one entry that carries the most common genes and DNA. This sample lists fewer than 150,000 distinct CDR3 sequences; about 9.5% were detected once. The ten largest clonotypes hold 24% of the sample.

Here the sequenced sample was PBMCs, mostly from graft donor cells, taken 180 days after TCRalphabeta/CD19-depleted stem cell transplant. These TCRs come from a girl younger than two who had a stem cell transplant for combined immunodeficiency, so the T cells may come from the graft donor.

This clonotype came up a few times. This chain joins TRBV20-1 and TRBJ2-7; no definite D call. Trimming took off 5 bases at V and 0 bases at J, with 2 bases between the two ends. The CDR3 has 10 amino acids. Germline V gene sequence: CDR1 DFQATT, CDR2 SNEGSKA (reference sequence). CDR3 coding DNA: TGCAGTGCTCACTCCTACGAGCAGTACTTC. Protein sequence: CSAHSYEQYF.

In DNA, the CDR3 is TGCAGCGTTGAATGGCTAAATGGCTACACCTTC. Translating it yields CSVEWLNGYTF. V is TRBV29-1 and J is TRBJ1-2; D gene unclear. Deletions cut 2 bases from V and 6 bases from J, with 7 bases between. The CDR3 runs to 11 residues. Germline CDR1 SQVTM, CDR2 ANQGSEA.

This clonotype was observed a few times. The chain employs TRBV6-1 and TRBJ2-7, with a weak D call TRBD2 (6 bases). This CDR3 comprises 15 residues. Trimming took off 6 bases at V and 0 bases at J, with 15 bases between the two ends. Germline V gene sequence: CDR1 MNHNS, CDR2 SASEGT. Here the CDR3 DNA reads TGTGCCAGCAGGAGGGTAGCGGATCCCTCCTACGAGCAGTACTTC. Its protein product is CASRRVADPSYEQYF.

This clonotype has only a few counts. The chain is built from TRBV29-1 and TRBJ2-5, with a weak D call TRBD1 (6 bases). The CDR3 contains 12 residues. V lost 5 bases and J lost 2, with 9 bases in between. The germline CDR1 and CDR2 sequences are SQVTM and ANQGSEA. The CDR3, as DNA: TGCAGCGTTAACAGGGTTCAAGAGACCCAGTACTTC. Its translation: CSVNRVQETQYF.

The chain links TRBV20-1 to TRBJ2-5; 11 bases fit TRBD1. The germline CDR1 and CDR2 sequences are DFQATT and SNEGSKA (reference sequence). The CDR3 loop spans 13 amino acids. The CDR3 nucleotides read TGCAAAGCCGGGACAGGGGGGGGAGAGACCCAGTACTTC. Amino acids: CKAGTGGGETQYF.

This clonotype was seen repeatedly, ten times or more. V and J are TRBV11-1 and TRBJ2-1; TRBD2 aligns across 8 bases. Trimming took 3 bases from V and 5 from J; bases not matched to a gene: 3. Per the germline V gene, CDR1 is SGHAT and CDR2 is FQDESV (reference sequence). The CDR3 consists of 14 residues. As DNA, the CDR3 is TGTGCCAGCAGCTTTACGGGGGGGCACAATGAGCAGTTCTTC. Residues: CASSFTGGHNEQFF.

This clonotype has more than one count but fewer than ten. J is TRBJ1-6 and V is TRBV18, with D unclear. V was shortened by 3 bases and J by 3 bases, with 12 bases between the two germline ends. CDR1 and CDR2 (germline): KGHSH, LQKENI. CDR3 size: 16 residues. The CDR3 here is CASSPVGERYNSPLHF. CDR3 bases: TGTGCCAGCTCACCCGTCGGGGAGCGCTATAATTCACCCCTCCACTTT.

This clonotype was counted a few times. The chain links TRBV20-1 to TRBJ2-5; 12 bases align to TRBD2. The CDR3 sequence is 15 residues long. Germline CDR1 reads DFQATT; CDR2 reads SNEGSKA (reference sequence). V was pared by 6 bases and J by 4 bases, with 9 bases of the junction left unmatched. The CDR3 loop is CSATPATSGRETQYF. CDR3 bases: TGCAGTGCCACCCCGGCGACTAGCGGGAGAGAGACCCAGTACTTC.

The table lists this clonotype with many counts. The chain recombines TRBV28 with TRBJ2-7, with 7 bases fitting TRBD1. After removal of 4 bases from V and 2 bases from J, the junction contained 5 bases not matched to a gene. This CDR3 has 14 amino acids. The germline gives CDR1 MDHEN, CDR2 SYDVKM. The chain's CDR3 is CASSSPGQPYEQYF. In nucleotides, the CDR3 is TGTGCCAGCAGTTCGCCGGGACAGCCCTACGAGCAGTACTTC.

The chain employs TRBV5-1 and TRBJ1-5; maybe TRBD1 (6 bases). From germline, CDR1 is SGHRS and CDR2 YFSETQ. The CDR3 runs to 15 residues. V shed 4 bases and J shed 7 bases, with 18 bases lying between them. The CDR3 DNA is TGCGCCAGCAGCCGGTGGGCAGGGGATGGACAGCCCCAGCATTTT. This translates into CASSRWAGDGQPQHF.